This TCR beta chain emerged from a study of blood T cell repertoires in COVID-19. Study-wide context: PBMCs, B-cell-depleted T cells, or T cells were the source of the cDNA or gDNA that made up the material.

In the original processing: Amplification of reference gene primers was used by the study to estimate nucleated cell counts. Method: immunoSEQ multiplex PCR; TCRdb's copy keeps in-frame clones and lacks some. That table is the source of V, J and clone size, and D and trimming were worked out from the DNA. The table records under 350,000 clones, about 89% of them present only once. V shed 6 bases and J shed 7 bases, with 13 bases lying between them. The CDR3 length is 13 residues. Each recovered donor of Cohort 3 presented with two negative PCRs, clearance, or symptom resolution. This TCR was recovered from a woman aged 18-29 years who had recovered from COVID-19. The V call is TRBV12-3 or TRBV12-4, the J call TRBJ2-1; D might be TRBD1 (6 bases). The specimen sequenced was PBMCs or T cells enriched from blood (not recorded which). The CDR3 is CASSASDRNEQFF. In DNA form, the CDR3 reads TGTGCCAGCAGCGCGTCGGACAGAAATGAGCAGTTCTTC.